This TCR beta chain was sequenced for a study of T-cell memory formation after mild COVID-19. Study as a whole: The study found TCR clusters largely donor specific. The study's findings and limits: Mainly in CM and EM were contracting CD4+ clones; CD8+ were in EMRA.

This clonotype was counted only a few times. Antigen: not known. The CDR3 length is 14 residues. Trimming removed 6 bases at V and 0 bases at J, with 12 bases between. The germline CDR1 and CDR2 sequences are SNHLY and FYNNEI. Each CDR3 protein is one row after TCRdb ran MiXCR on the 5' RACE reads. The table shows around 200,000 distinct CDR3 sequences, with roughly a tenth occurring only once. The origin of this receptor is a man aged 18 to 29 who had mild COVID-19 (a few samples of this study predate the infection). Cell type and time point are not known. What was sequenced was PBMCs or a T cell subset sorted from them (not recorded which). V is TRBV2 and J is TRBJ2-7; possibly TRBD1 for D (6 bases). The CDR3 here is CASRDQGSSYEQYF. CDR3 coding DNA: TGTGCCAGCAGAGATCAGGGGAGCTCCTACGAGCAGTACTTC.